The sample holds one count of the clone carrying this TCR beta chain. Its antigen is unidentified. Data came from immunoSEQ multiplex PCR; TCRdb stores just in-frame clones and leaves some out. The data contain about 91,000 clones, around nine tenths of them singletons. These data come from a study of identifying expanded T cells in peripheral blood. Whole-study results and caveats: Over around two and four weeks, about 15 and 19 clones changed, versus roughly 1.2 between replicates.

The sequenced material came from blood. The TCR was taken from a person aged 18 to 75 in good health.

CDR3 in DNA: TGTGCCAGCAGCCAAGATAACAGGGGGGAGGAGACCCAGTACTTC. This translates into CASSQDNRGEETQYF. The chain carries TRBV4-2 and TRBJ2-5; TRBD1 matches at 8 bases. The ends lost 0 bases at V and 5 bases at J; junction bases unmatched: 5. Germline V gene sequence: CDR1 LGHNA, CDR2 YNFKEQ. The CDR3 is 15 residues long.